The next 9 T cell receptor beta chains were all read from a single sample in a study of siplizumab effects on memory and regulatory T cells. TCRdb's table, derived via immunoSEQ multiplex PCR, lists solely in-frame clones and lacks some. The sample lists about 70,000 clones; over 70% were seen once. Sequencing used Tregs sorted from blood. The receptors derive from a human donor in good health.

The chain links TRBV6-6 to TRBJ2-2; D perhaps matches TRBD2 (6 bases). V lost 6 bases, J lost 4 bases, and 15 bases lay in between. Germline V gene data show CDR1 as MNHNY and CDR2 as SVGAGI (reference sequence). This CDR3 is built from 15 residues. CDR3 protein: CASSRGSKSTGELFF. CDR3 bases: TGTGCCAGCAGCCGGGGGAGTAAGAGCACCGGGGAGCTGTTTTTT.

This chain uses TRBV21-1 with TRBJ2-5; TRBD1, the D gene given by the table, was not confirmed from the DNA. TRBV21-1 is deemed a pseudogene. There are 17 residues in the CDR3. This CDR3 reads CASSNPRQALNRETQYF. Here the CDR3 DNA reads TGTGCCAGCAGCAACCCTAGACAGGCCCTAAACCGAGAGACCCAGTACTTC.

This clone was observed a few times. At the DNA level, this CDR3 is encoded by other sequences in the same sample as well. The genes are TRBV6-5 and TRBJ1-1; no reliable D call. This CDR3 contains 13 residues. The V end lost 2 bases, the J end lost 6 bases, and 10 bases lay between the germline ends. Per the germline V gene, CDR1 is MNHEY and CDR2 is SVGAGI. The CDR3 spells CASSYGPGAEAFF. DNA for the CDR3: TGTGCCAGCAGTTACGGCCCCGGCGCTGAAGCTTTCTTT.

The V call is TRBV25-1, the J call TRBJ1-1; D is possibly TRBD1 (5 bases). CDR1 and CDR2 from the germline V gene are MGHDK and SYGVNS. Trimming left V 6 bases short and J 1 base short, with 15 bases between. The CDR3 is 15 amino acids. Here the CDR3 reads CASRWEGRGNTEAFF. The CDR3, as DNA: TGTGCCAGCAGGTGGGAGGGACGGGGGAACACTGAAGCTTTCTTT.

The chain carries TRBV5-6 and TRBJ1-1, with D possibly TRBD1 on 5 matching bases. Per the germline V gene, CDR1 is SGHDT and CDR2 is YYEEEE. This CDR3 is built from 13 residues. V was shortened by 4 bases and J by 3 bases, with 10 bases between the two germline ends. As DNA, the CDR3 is TGTGCCAGCAGCCTGGGAGGGGACACTGAAGCTTTCTTT. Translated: CASSLGGDTEAFF.

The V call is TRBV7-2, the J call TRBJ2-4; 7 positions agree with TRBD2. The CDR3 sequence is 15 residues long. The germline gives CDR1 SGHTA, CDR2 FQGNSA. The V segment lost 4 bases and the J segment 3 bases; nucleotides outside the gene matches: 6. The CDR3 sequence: CASSYARGDKNIQYF. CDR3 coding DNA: TGTGCCAGCAGCTACGCCCGGGGGGACAAAAACATTCAGTACTTC. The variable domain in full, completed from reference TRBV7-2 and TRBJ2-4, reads GAGVSQSPSNKVTEKGKDVELRCDPISGHTALYWYRQSLGQGLEFLIYFQGNSAPDKSGLPSDRFSAERTGGSVSTLTIQRTQQEDSAVYLCASSYARGDKNIQYFGAGTRLSVL.

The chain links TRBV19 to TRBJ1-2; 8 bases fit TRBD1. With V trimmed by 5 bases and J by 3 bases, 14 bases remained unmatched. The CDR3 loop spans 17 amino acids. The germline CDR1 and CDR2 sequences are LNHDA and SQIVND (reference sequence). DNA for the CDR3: TGTGCCAGTAGTTCTTCAGGACAGGGAATAAGTCACTATGGCTACACCTTC. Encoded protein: CASSSSGQGISHYGYTF.

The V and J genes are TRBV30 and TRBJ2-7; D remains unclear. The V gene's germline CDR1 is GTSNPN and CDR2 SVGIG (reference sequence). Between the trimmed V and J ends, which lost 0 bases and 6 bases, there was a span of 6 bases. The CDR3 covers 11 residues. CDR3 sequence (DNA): TGTGCCTGGAGTGTAGGCAGCGAGCAGTACTTC. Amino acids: CAWSVGSEQYF.

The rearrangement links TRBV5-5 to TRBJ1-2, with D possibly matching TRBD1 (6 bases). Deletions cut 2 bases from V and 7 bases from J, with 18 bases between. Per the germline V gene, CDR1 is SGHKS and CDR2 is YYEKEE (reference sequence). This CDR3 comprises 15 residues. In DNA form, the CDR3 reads TGTGCCAGCAGCTTAGGGGACACCCTGAGTGGTGGCTACACCTTC. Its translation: CASSLGDTLSGGYTF.